These 26 T cell receptor beta chains were sequenced from one sample in a study of blood T cell repertoires in COVID-19. Libraries were prepared by immunoSEQ multiplex PCR; TCRdb keeps only in-frame clonotypes and omits some of them. The sample includes 100,000 to 150,000 clones, about 74% of them seen just once. The sequencing sample was made of peripheral blood. These receptors were obtained from a man in his sixties or seventies with acute or convalescent COVID-19.

The gene calls are TRBV30 and TRBJ2-2; perhaps TRBD2 as D (6 bases). Germline values: CDR1 GTSNPN, CDR2 SVGIG (reference sequence). Trimming pared 2 bases from V and 5 bases from J, leaving 15 bases between. This CDR3 contains 15 residues. The chain's CDR3 is CAWSLAGFGTGELFF. CDR3 coding DNA: TGTGCCTGGAGTCTGGCGGGGTTTGGGACCGGGGAGCTGTTTTTT.

This chain connects TRBV9 to TRBJ1-4; TRBD1 aligns across 11 bases. Germline V gene sequence: CDR1 SGDLS, CDR2 YYNGEE. The CDR3 is 15 residues long. The J segment lost 6 bases and the V segment lost 4 bases, leaving 5 bases of the junction unmatched. CDR3 in DNA: TGTGCCAGCAGCCCCCAGGGACAGGGGGATGAAAAACTGTTTTTT. Residues: CASSPQGQGDEKLFF.

The rearrangement links TRBV7-9 to TRBJ2-7; the match to TRBD2 covers 12 bases. This CDR3 comprises 15 residues. Trimming cost V 5 bases and J 3 bases; bases outside gene matches: 5. Germline CDR1 is SEHNR and CDR2 is FQNEAQ (reference sequence). The CDR3 sequence: CASSLGLAGIYEQYF. In nucleotides, the CDR3 is TGTGCCAGCAGCCTCGGACTAGCGGGAATCTACGAGCAGTACTTC.

The V gene is TRBV18, the J gene TRBJ1-1, with 10 bases that match TRBD1. CDR1 KGHSH and CDR2 LQKENI come from the germline V gene. V was pared by 3 bases and J by 3 bases, with 4 bases of the junction left unmatched. This CDR3 has 15 amino acids. CDR3 coding DNA: TGTGCCAGCTCACCCTTGACAGGGGGCCACACTGAAGCTTTCTTT. Its translation is CASSPLTGGHTEAFF.

This clone occurred a few times. The chain carries TRBV4-3 and TRBJ1-6; 8 positions agree with TRBD1. This CDR3 has 16 residues. From germline, CDR1 is LGHNA and CDR2 YSLEER. V shed 1 base, J shed 7 bases, and the junction held 6 bases outside the gene matches. CDR3 nucleotides: TGCGCCAGCAGCCAAGGGACAGGGTGGGAAAATTCACCCCTCCACTTT. Encoded protein: CASSQGTGWENSPLHF.

The CDR3 loop reads CASSYDRGLYEQYF. The CDR3 DNA reads TGTGCCAGCAGTTACGACAGGGGGCTCTACGAGCAGTACTTC. J is TRBJ2-7 and V is TRBV6-5; TRBD1 agrees at 10 bases. J gave up 3 bases and V 2 bases, and 1 base lay outside the gene matches. CDR3 length: 14 amino acids. Germline CDR1 is MNHEY and CDR2 is SVGAGI.

J is TRBJ1-2 and V is TRBV9; 7 bases fit TRBD1. The CDR3 contains 15 residues. Germline CDR1 and CDR2: SGDLS and YYNGEE. V gave up 0 bases and J gave up 4 bases; unmatched junction bases: 6. This CDR3 is CASSVVDRAAYGYTF. CDR3 bases: TGTGCCAGCAGCGTAGTTGACAGGGCCGCCTATGGCTACACCTTC. The complete variable domain, with remaining parts taken from reference TRBV9 and TRBJ1-2, reads DSGVTQTPKHLITATGQRVTLRCSPRSGDLSVYWYQQSLDQGLQFLIQYYNGEERAKGNILERFSAQQFPDLHSELNLSSLELGDSALYFCASSVVDRAAYGYTFGSGTRLTVV.

Only a few counts were recorded for this clone. The chain combines TRBV11-1 with TRBJ2-7; D is unclear. Germline loops: CDR1 SGHAT, CDR2 FQDESV (reference sequence). The CDR3 runs to 13 residues. V lost 4 bases to trimming and J lost 2 bases, with 9 bases between them. CDR3 protein: CASSSQQTYEQYF. The CDR3 nucleotides are TGTGCCAGCAGCTCTCAACAAACCTACGAGCAGTACTTC.

This chain joins TRBV5-4 and TRBJ2-3, with D unresolved. Trimming removed 1 base from V and 0 bases from J, with 12 bases in between. This CDR3 comprises 16 residues. Germline CDR1 reads SGHNT; CDR2 reads YYREEE (reference sequence). CDR3 nucleotides: TGTGCCAGCAGCTTGTCGGAGACTCTTAGCACAGATACGCAGTATTTT. It specifies CASSLSETLSTDTQYF.

This clone was observed a few times. The J gene is TRBJ2-3, the V gene TRBV28; 8 bases match TRBD2. Germline CDR1 and CDR2: MDHEN and SYDVKM. This CDR3 region has 16 residues. Losses at the gene ends were 0 bases for V and 3 bases for J; bases not matched to a gene: 5. The CDR3 sequence: CASSLWASGSTDTQYF. CDR3 sequence (DNA): TGTGCCAGCAGTTTATGGGCTAGCGGGTCTACAGATACGCAGTATTTT. Variable domain in full (rest from reference TRBV28 and TRBJ2-3): DVKVTQSSRYLVKRTGEKVFLECVQDMDHENMFWYRQDPGLGLRLIYFSYDVKMKEKGDIPEGYSVSREKKERFSLILESASTNQTSMYLCASSLWASGSTDTQYFGPGTRLTVL.

This chain joins TRBV5-1 and TRBJ2-3, with D maybe TRBD1 (5 bases). Germline V CDR1 and CDR2: SGHRS, YFSETQ. CDR3 length: 15 residues. V was cut by 0 bases and J by 0 bases, with 8 bases left in between. CDR3 protein: CASSLVGRSTDTQYF. In DNA, the CDR3 is TGCGCCAGCAGCTTGGTGGGGCGGAGCACAGATACGCAGTATTTT.

The rearrangement links TRBV7-9 to TRBJ1-2; 8 bases fit TRBD1. The CDR3 covers 15 residues. The V and J ends lost 5 bases and 4 bases, in that order; junction bases with no gene match: 9. CDR1 is SEHNR, CDR2 FQNEAQ, per germline (reference sequence). The CDR3 sequence is CASSLQGEAFYGYTF. The CDR3 nucleotides are TGTGCCAGCAGCCTACAGGGGGAAGCTTTCTATGGCTACACCTTC. The full variable domain, rest sourced from reference TRBV7-9 and TRBJ1-2, is DTGVSQNPRHKITKRGQNVTFRCDPISEHNRLYWYRQTLGQGPEFLTYFQNEAQLEKSRLLSDRFSAERPKGSFSTLEIQRTEQGDSAMYLCASSLQGEAFYGYTFGSGTRLTVV.

The CDR3 here is CATSSVTLQETQYF. The CDR3 nucleotides read TGTGCCACCAGCAGTGTGACTCTCCAAGAGACCCAGTACTTC. This chain links TRBV15 with TRBJ2-5; no clear D. CDR3 length: 14 amino acids. CDR1 is LNHNV, CDR2 YYDKDF, per germline (reference sequence). Trimming left V 3 bases short and J 1 base short, with 9 bases between.

This clone has a single count. CDR3 sequence: CATLTGPYEQYF. CDR3 coding DNA: TGTGCCACCCTGACAGGTCCCTACGAGCAGTACTTC. The V gene is TRBV28, the J gene TRBJ2-7; TRBD1 might be the D (6 bases). The CDR3 runs 12 residues. Germline V CDR1 and CDR2: MDHEN, SYDVKM. V was cut by 10 bases and J by 2 bases, with 12 bases left in between.

The chain recombines TRBV4-1 with TRBJ1-4; D is possibly TRBD1 (5 bases). Germline V gene sequence: CDR1 MGHRA, CDR2 YSYEKL. The CDR3 contains 16 residues. V shed 1 base and J shed 5 bases, with 14 bases lying between them. The CDR3 DNA follows: TGCGCCAGCAGCCAAGCTAGGGACTCCGCAAATGAAAAACTGTTTTTT. Amino acids: CASSQARDSANEKLFF.

The chain joins TRBV7-3 to TRBJ2-1; a possible D gene is TRBD2 (6 bases). The CDR3 covers 14 residues. The V gene's germline CDR1 is SGHTA and CDR2 FQGTGA. Trimming removed 6 bases from V and 5 bases from J, with 14 bases in between. The CDR3 coding sequence is TGTGCCAGCAGTTATAGCGGCCCCCACAATGAGCAGTTCTTC. It is translated as CASSYSGPHNEQFF.

The chain links TRBV29-1 to TRBJ2-7, with a weak D call TRBD2 (6 bases). Trimming took 0 bases from V and 0 from J, leaving 15 bases between them. Germline V gene data show CDR1 as SQVTM and CDR2 as ANQGSEA. The CDR3 sequence is 16 residues long. The CDR3 spells CSVEDVGAGSSYEQYF. For the CDR3, the DNA is TGCAGCGTTGAAGATGTTGGGGCGGGAAGCTCCTACGAGCAGTACTTC.

The V gene is TRBV29-1, the J gene TRBJ2-3; TRBD1 is a possible D gene (6 bases). The CDR3 extends over 14 amino acids. Trimming left V 6 bases short and J 6 bases short, with 19 bases between. Germline-derived CDR1 and CDR2 are SQVTM and ANQGSEA. CDR3 protein: CSVSLGTGTDTQYF. The DNA for the CDR3 is TGCAGCGTCTCGCTAGGCACAGGGACGGATACGCAGTATTTT.

V and J are TRBV7-8 and TRBJ1-5; a possible D gene is TRBD1 (5 bases). CDR1 and CDR2 from the germline V gene are SGHVS and FQNEAQ. There are 13 residues in the CDR3. V was trimmed by 6 bases and J by 7 bases, leaving 13 bases between them. CDR3 coding DNA: TGTGCCAGCAGTGGGGGGTTCGGGCAGCCCCAGCATTTT. Its translation: CASSGGFGQPQHF.

This clone was detected only a few times. CDR3 in amino acids: CASSFETGGASPLHF. For the CDR3, the DNA is TGTGCCAGCAGCTTTGAAACAGGGGGCGCCTCACCCCTCCACTTT. The chain joins TRBV5-4 to TRBJ1-6, with 9 bases identical to TRBD1. The J segment lost 10 bases and the V segment lost 2 bases, leaving 7 bases of the junction unmatched. This CDR3 is 15 amino acids long. Germline V CDR1 and CDR2: SGHNT, YYREEE (reference sequence).

The chain is built from TRBV27 and TRBJ2-1; D remains unclear. CDR3 size: 16 residues. CDR1 is MNHEY and CDR2 is SMNVEV in the germline V gene (reference sequence). V shed 6 bases and J shed 4 bases, with 19 bases lying between them. The CDR3 nucleotides are TGTGCCAGCAGGGCTCCCCCCCTCCTTCCGTACAATGAGCAGTTCTTC. This translates into CASRAPPLLPYNEQFF.

The chain joins TRBV3-1 (or the pseudogene TRBV3-2) to TRBJ1-6; D possibly corresponds to TRBD1 (5 bases). Trimming pared 0 bases from V and 5 bases from J, leaving 17 bases between. The CDR3 is 18 amino acids. The germline V gene encodes CDR1 LGHDT and CDR2 YNNKEL (reference sequence). The DNA of the CDR3 is TGTGCCAGCAGCCAAGATCCCCACCGGCAGGGCCATAATTCACCCCTCCACTTT. Encoded protein: CASSQDPHRQGHNSPLHF.

The rearrangement uses TRBV30 and TRBJ1-6, with D possibly being TRBD1 (6 bases). CDR1 GTSNPN and CDR2 SVGIG come from the germline V gene (reference sequence). The CDR3 has 14 amino acids. Deletions cut 2 bases from V and 9 bases from J, with 14 bases between. CDR3 in DNA: TGTGCCTGGAGTTATCTACAGGGTGCTTCACCCCTCCACTTT. It yields the protein CAWSYLQGASPLHF.

For this clone: The same CDR3 is also encoded by other DNA sequences in this sample. J is TRBJ2-5 and V is TRBV5-1; 9 nucleotides agree with TRBD1. The V and J ends lost 3 bases and 5 bases, in that order; junction bases with no gene match: 5. Germline loops: CDR1 SGHRS, CDR2 YFSETQ. The CDR3 covers 14 residues. CDR3 region: CASSWGQGGETQYF. CDR3 DNA: TGCGCCAGCAGCTGGGGACAGGGAGGGGAGACCCAGTACTTC. The variable domain in full, with the rest retrieved from reference TRBV5-1 and TRBJ2-5, is KAGVTQTPRYLIKTRGQQVTLSCSPISGHRSVSWYQQTPGQGLQFLFEYFSETQRNKGNFPGRFSGRQFSNSRSEMNVSTLELGDSALYLCASSWGQGGETQYFGPGTRLLVL.

This chain uses TRBV15 with TRBJ2-5, with TRBD2 as a possible D gene (5 bases). The V end was cut by 0 bases, the J end by 5 bases, with 10 bases between. This CDR3 has 14 residues. Germline-derived CDR1 and CDR2 are LNHNV and YYDKDF (reference sequence). The CDR3 nucleotides are TGTGCCACCAGCAGAGATAGCGTTTGGGAGACCCAGTACTTC. This encodes CATSRDSVWETQYF.

The CDR3 region has the DNA TGTGCCAGCACCTTAGGAGCGGGACGCCTCAATTCACCCCTCCACTTT. Translating it yields CASTLGAGRLNSPLHF. J is TRBJ1-6 and V is TRBV28, with D tentatively TRBD1 (5 bases). Germline V gives CDR1 MDHEN, CDR2 SYDVKM. Trimming took 7 bases from V and 7 from J, leaving 20 bases between them. This CDR3 contains 16 residues.